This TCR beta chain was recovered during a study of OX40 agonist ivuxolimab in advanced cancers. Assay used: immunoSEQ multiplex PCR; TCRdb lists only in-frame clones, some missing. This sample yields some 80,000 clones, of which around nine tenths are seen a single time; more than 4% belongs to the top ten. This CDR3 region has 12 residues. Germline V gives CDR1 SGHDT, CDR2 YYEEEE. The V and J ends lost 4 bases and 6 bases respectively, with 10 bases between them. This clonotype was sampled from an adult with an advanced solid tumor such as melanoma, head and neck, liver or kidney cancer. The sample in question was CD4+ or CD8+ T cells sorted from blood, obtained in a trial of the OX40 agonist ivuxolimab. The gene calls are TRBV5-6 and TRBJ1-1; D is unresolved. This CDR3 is CASSQRVSEAFF. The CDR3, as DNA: TGTGCCAGCAGCCAGCGGGTGTCTGAAGCTTTCTTT.